Listed here are 22 T cell receptor beta chains from one sample, sequenced in a study of T cell repertoires in cytomegalovirus infection. Their antigen targets remain unknown. TCRdb itself ran the reads through MiXCR, one entry per CDR3 protein. The repertoire includes some 480,000 distinct CDR3 sequences, more than 30% of them detected once, and 15% to 20% sits in the top ten. The sample was cultured PBMCs, taken from culture after CMV antigen stimulation. These receptors came from a human donor in good health (CMV status not recorded). Some clones in this sample may be carry-over from other donors' samples.

This clonotype occurred a few times. J is TRBJ2-5 and V is TRBV7-2; 12 nucleotides align to TRBD2. This CDR3 is built from 16 residues. The J segment lost 4 bases and the V segment lost 5 bases, leaving 8 bases of the junction unmatched. The germline CDR1 and CDR2 sequences are SGHTA and FQGNSA. The CDR3, as DNA: TGTGCCAGCAGCCAAGTTAGACTAGCGGGAGCAGAGACCCAGTACTTC. Translation gives CASSQVRLAGAETQYF.

This chain connects TRBV25-1 to TRBJ2-3, with 9 positions matching TRBD1. Germline CDR1 is MGHDK and CDR2 is SYGVNS. Trimming took 5 bases from V and 2 from J; bases not matched to a gene: 5. The CDR3 is 15 residues long. The CDR3 here is CASSTGTGLTDTQYF. Here the CDR3 DNA reads TGTGCCAGCAGTACCGGGACAGGGCTCACAGATACGCAGTATTTT.

This sequence joins TRBV7-9 and TRBJ2-7, with D perhaps being TRBD1 or TRBD2 (5 bases each). V lost 5 bases and J lost 2, with 10 bases in between. This CDR3 comprises 13 residues. Germline assignment: CDR1 SEHNR and CDR2 FQNEAQ (reference sequence). CDR3 region: CASSRGSTYEQYV. The CDR3 nucleotides read TGTGCCAGCAGCCGGGGCTCAACCTACGAGCAGTACGTC.

This clonotype was detected a few times. This rearrangement joins TRBV10-2 to TRBJ2-7; 9 bases are shared with TRBD1. Germline V gives CDR1 WSHSY, CDR2 SAAADI. This CDR3 spans 15 amino acids. Losses at the gene ends were 4 bases for V and 5 bases for J; bases not matched to a gene: 9. Here the CDR3 DNA reads TGCGCCAGCAGTGGGCCGGGACAGGGTATCGACGAGCAGTACTTC. Its translation: CASSGPGQGIDEQYF.

This chain joins TRBV13 and TRBJ2-3; a possible D gene is TRBD1 (6 bases). This CDR3 region has 16 residues. Germline V gene lookup returns CDR1 PRHDT and CDR2 FYEKMQ (reference sequence). Trimming cost V 5 bases and J 1 base, with 16 bases left between them. For the CDR3, the DNA is TGTGCCAGCAGCGAACCTGGACAGTACCGCACAGATACGCAGTATTTT. Protein sequence: CASSEPGQYRTDTQYF.

The chain recombines TRBV27 with TRBJ1-2; D unclear. V shed 10 bases and J shed 3 bases, with 12 bases lying between them. Germline V gene lookup returns CDR1 MNHEY and CDR2 SMNVEV (reference sequence). The CDR3 is 12 residues long. CDR3 in amino acids: CATISRHYGYTF. CDR3 nucleotides: TGTGCCACCATCAGCCGGCACTATGGCTACACCTTC.

J is TRBJ2-1 and V is TRBV4-3; 9 bases are a match to TRBD1. V was pared by 4 bases and J by 7 bases, with 8 bases of the junction left unmatched. The CDR3 is made up of 15 amino acids. CDR1 and CDR2 from the germline V gene are LGHNA and YSLEER. The CDR3 protein is CASSPTGTGLNEQFF. The CDR3 coding sequence is TGCGCCAGCAGCCCGACCGGGACAGGGCTGAATGAGCAGTTCTTC.

V is TRBV20-1 and J is TRBJ1-4; tentatively, D is TRBD1 (5 bases). Germline V CDR1 and CDR2: DFQATT, SNEGSKA (reference sequence). This CDR3 region has 14 residues. Trimming pared 0 bases from V and 3 bases from J, leaving 8 bases between. In nucleotides, the CDR3 is TGCAGTGCTAGAGACAGGGTATCTAATGAAAAACTGTTTTTT. Translated, it gives CSARDRVSNEKLFF.

In its sample, this clonotype was seen a few times. The chain joins TRBV7-8 to TRBJ2-3; 7 nucleotides match TRBD2. V dropped 1 base and J dropped 4; count of bases not matched to a gene: 8. CDR3 length equals 16 residues. The germline CDR1 and CDR2 sequences are SGHVS and FQNEAQ. DNA of the CDR3: TGTGCCAGCAGCTTAGGATCGGGGAGGGGACCAGATACGCAGTATTTT. Protein: CASSLGSGRGPDTQYF.

In this sample, this clonotype turned up many times. This chain joins TRBV7-2 and TRBJ2-7, with 10 bases fitting TRBD1. The CDR3 loop spans 17 amino acids. The V and J ends lost 5 bases and 1 base, in that order; junction bases with no gene match: 11. Germline loops: CDR1 SGHTA, CDR2 FQGNSA. The CDR3 DNA reads TGTGCCAGCAGCCCGGGACCGGGACAGGGGAGTTCCTACGAGCAGTACTTC. It specifies CASSPGPGQGSSYEQYF.

The chain joins TRBV12-3 or TRBV12-4 to TRBJ1-5; 7 nucleotides line up with TRBD1. With V trimmed by 4 bases and J by 9 bases, 6 bases remained unmatched. The CDR3 totals 13 residues. The CDR3 DNA sequence: TGTGCCAGCAGTTACCGACAGGGTTGGCCCCAGCATTTT. It yields the protein CASSYRQGWPQHF.

This clonotype was found a few times. The V and J genes are TRBV7-2 and TRBJ1-2; 9 bases agree with TRBD1. CDR1 and CDR2 (germline): SGHTA, FQGNSA. V dropped 6 bases and J dropped 8; count of bases not matched to a gene: 7. This CDR3 comprises 13 residues. The CDR3 nucleotides are TGTGCCAGCAGTCTTACAGGGGGCAGGGGCTACACCTTC. Amino acids: CASSLTGGRGYTF.

This rearrangement joins TRBV7-2 to TRBJ1-2, with 10 bases aligning to TRBD1. CDR1 and CDR2 from the germline V gene are SGHTA and FQGNSA. The CDR3 is made up of 18 amino acids. V was pared by 5 bases and J by 0 bases, with 12 bases of the junction left unmatched. CDR3 DNA sequence: TGTGCCAGCAGCCCAGGGGCCGGGACAGGGGCCGCTAACTATGGCTACACCTTC. This gives the protein CASSPGAGTGAANYGYTF.

Concerning this clonotype: Sequence at one end of the junction differs from germline and may be a read error. The V gene is TRBV7-7, the J gene TRBJ1-1; 7 positions match TRBD1. Germline values: CDR1 SSHAT, CDR2 FNYEAQ (reference sequence). The CDR3 sequence is 14 residues long. The CDR3, as DNA: TGTGCTAGCAGCGAGACAGGGAGCGACACTGAAGCTTTCTTT. Protein: CASSETGSDTEAFF.

This clonotype was seen a handful of times. This chain connects TRBV12-3 or TRBV12-4 to TRBJ2-7; D is ambiguous. This CDR3 comprises 13 residues. Trimming removed 4 bases at V and 4 bases at J, with 11 bases between. The DNA for the CDR3 is TGTGCCAGCAGTTATGTCAGAGATTACGAGCAGTACTTC. Translating gives CASSYVRDYEQYF.

Only a few counts were recorded for this clonotype. The chain employs TRBV10-2 and TRBJ2-2, with 7 bases aligning to TRBD1. The CDR3 loop spans 14 amino acids. V trimming: 6 bases; J trimming: 1 base; junction bases outside the gene matches: 2. Germline-derived CDR1 and CDR2 are WSHSY and SAAADI. The chain's CDR3 is CASRTGLNTGELFF. The CDR3 coding sequence is TGCGCCAGCAGGACAGGGCTGAACACCGGGGAGCTGTTTTTT.

This clonotype was detected ten times or more. The V gene is TRBV6-1, the J gene TRBJ1-3; D remains ambiguous. V was trimmed by 0 bases and J by 0 bases, leaving 12 bases between them. CDR1 and CDR2 (germline): MNHNS, SASEGT. The CDR3 loop spans 17 amino acids. The CDR3 DNA follows: TGTGCCAGCAGTGAAGCGCAAGGCCCAAGCTCTGGAAACACCATATATTTT. Translation: CASSEAQGPSSGNTIYF.

The chain has TRBV7-2 and TRBJ1-5, with D uncertain. Germline assignment: CDR1 SGHTA and CDR2 FQGNSA. The CDR3 covers 13 residues. V was shortened by 5 bases and J by 6 bases, with 11 bases between the two germline ends. The CDR3, as DNA: TGTGCCAGCAGCCCAACATCGGGTCAGCCCCAGCATTTT. It encodes CASSPTSGQPQHF. Looking up the rest from reference TRBV7-2 and TRBJ1-5 gives the full variable domain: GAGVSQSPSNKVTEKGKDVELRCDPISGHTALYWYRQSLGQGLEFLIYFQGNSAPDKSGLPSDRFSAERTGGSVSTLTIQRTQQEDSAVYLCASSPTSGQPQHFGDGTRLSIL.

There are many counts of this clonotype. This sequence joins TRBV7-2 and TRBJ2-7, with 7 bases matching TRBD2. The CDR3 spans 12 residues. Germline V gene data show CDR1 as SGHTA and CDR2 as FQGNSA. Trimming cost V 5 bases and J 6 bases; bases outside gene matches: 4. The chain's CDR3 is CASSRPGGEQYF. CDR3 nucleotides: TGTGCCAGCAGCCGACCGGGGGGCGAGCAGTACTTC.

In regard to this clonotype: A read error may be the cause here, since a much bigger clone is one base away. The chain joins TRBV11-3 to TRBJ2-2; 9 nucleotides line up with TRBD1. The CDR3 extends over 13 amino acids. CDR1 and CDR2 (germline): SGHNT, YENEEA. V dropped 8 bases and J dropped 5; count of bases not matched to a gene: 3. The CDR3: CASGQGTTGELFF. The DNA of the CDR3 is TGTGCCAGCGGACAGGGGACGACCGGGGAGCTGTTTTTT.

The chain carries TRBV6-2 or TRBV6-3 and TRBJ2-1; the D gene is possibly TRBD1 (6 bases). Germline V gene data show CDR1 as MNHEY and CDR2 as SVGEGT. V lost 10 bases and J lost 5, with 15 bases in between. The CDR3 contains 13 residues. CDR3 in DNA: TGTGCCACCTCGGTGGACAGAAACAATGAGCAGTTCTTC. Encoded protein: CATSVDRNNEQFF.

CDR3 sequence reads: CASSQGSGSYEQYF. For the CDR3, the DNA is TGTGCCAGCAGCCAAGGGAGCGGTTCCTACGAGCAGTACTTC. J is TRBJ2-7 and V is TRBV3-1; possible D gene TRBD2, 5 bases. Germline values: CDR1 LGHDT, CDR2 YNNKEL (reference sequence). The CDR3 length is 14 residues. V was shortened by 1 base and J by 1 base, with 8 bases between the two germline ends.